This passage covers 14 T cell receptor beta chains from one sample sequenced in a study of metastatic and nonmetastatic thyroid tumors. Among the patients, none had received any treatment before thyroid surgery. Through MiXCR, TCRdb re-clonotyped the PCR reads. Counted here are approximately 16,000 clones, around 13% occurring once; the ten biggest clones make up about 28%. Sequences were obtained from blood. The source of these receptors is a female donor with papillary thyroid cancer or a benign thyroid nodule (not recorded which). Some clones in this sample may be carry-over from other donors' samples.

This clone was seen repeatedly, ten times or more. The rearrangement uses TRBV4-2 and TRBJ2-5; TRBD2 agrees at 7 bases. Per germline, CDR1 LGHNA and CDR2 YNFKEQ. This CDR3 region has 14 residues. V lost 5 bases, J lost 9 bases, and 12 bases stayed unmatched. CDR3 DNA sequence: TGTGCCAGCAGCTCACAGGTGGACCGGGGGGCCCAGTACTTC. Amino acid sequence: CASSSQVDRGAQYF.

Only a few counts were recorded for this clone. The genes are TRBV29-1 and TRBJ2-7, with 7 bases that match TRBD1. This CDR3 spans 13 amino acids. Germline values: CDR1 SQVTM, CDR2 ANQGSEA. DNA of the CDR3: TGCATCGTGACCGGGACAGACTCCTACGAGCAGTACTTC. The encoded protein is CIVTGTDSYEQYF.

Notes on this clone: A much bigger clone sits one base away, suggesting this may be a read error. The chain's CDR3 is CVSRAPFVGYIF. The CDR3 nucleotides read TGTGTCAGCAGAGCACCTTTCGTTGGCTACATCTTC. The chain recombines TRBV27 with TRBJ1-2, with D hard to call. This CDR3 has 12 amino acids. Per germline, CDR1 MNHEY and CDR2 SMNVEV (reference sequence).

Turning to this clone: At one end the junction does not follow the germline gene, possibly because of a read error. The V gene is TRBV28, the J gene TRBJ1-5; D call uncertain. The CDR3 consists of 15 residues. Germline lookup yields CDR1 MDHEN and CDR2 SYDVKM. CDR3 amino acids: CPSSLDNHGNQPQHF. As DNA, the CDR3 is TGTCCCAGCAGTCTCGACAACCATGGCAATCAGCCCCAGCATTTT. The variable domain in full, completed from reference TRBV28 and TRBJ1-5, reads DVKVTQSSRYLVKRTGEKVFLECVQDMDHENMFWYRQDPGLGLRLIYFSYDVKMKEKGDIPEGYSVSREKKERFSLILESASTNQTSMYLCPSSLDNHGNQPQHFGDGTRLSIL.

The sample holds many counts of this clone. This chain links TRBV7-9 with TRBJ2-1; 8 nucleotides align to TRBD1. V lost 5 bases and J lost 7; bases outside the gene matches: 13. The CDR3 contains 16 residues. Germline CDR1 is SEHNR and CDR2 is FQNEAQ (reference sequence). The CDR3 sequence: CASSPSTGDRWNEQFF. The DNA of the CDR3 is TGTGCCAGCAGCCCCTCGACAGGGGATCGGTGGAATGAGCAGTTCTTC.

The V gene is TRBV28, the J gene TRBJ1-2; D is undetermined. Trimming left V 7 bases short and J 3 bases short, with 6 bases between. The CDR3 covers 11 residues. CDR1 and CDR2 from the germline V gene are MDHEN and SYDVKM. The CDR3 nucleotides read TGTGCCAGCACGCAGGACTATGGCTACACCTTC. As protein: CASTQDYGYTF.

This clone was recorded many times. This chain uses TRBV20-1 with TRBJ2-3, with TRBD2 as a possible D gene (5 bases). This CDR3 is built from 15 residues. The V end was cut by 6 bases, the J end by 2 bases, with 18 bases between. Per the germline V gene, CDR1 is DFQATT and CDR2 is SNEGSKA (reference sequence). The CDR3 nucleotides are TGCAGTGCGGCCCCCGGGGATCAAATCACAGATACGCAGTATTTT. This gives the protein CSAAPGDQITDTQYF.

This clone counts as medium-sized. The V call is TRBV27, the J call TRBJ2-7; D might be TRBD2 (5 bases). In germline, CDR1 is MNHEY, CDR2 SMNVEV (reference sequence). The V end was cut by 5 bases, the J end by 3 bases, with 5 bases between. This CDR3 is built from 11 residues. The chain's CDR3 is CASSGSYEQYF. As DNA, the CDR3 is TGTGCCAGCAGTGGGAGCTACGAGCAGTACTTC.

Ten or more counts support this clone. CDR3 bases: TGTGCCAGCAGCATTGGACTAGCGGGGTCCTACGAGCAGTACTTC. This codes for CASSIGLAGSYEQYF. The chain recombines TRBV5-6 with TRBJ2-7; 12 positions match TRBD2. The CDR3 extends over 15 amino acids. Germline trimming cut 4 bases from V and 1 base from J; bases unmatched to any gene: 3. Germline V gene lookup returns CDR1 SGHDT and CDR2 YYEEEE.

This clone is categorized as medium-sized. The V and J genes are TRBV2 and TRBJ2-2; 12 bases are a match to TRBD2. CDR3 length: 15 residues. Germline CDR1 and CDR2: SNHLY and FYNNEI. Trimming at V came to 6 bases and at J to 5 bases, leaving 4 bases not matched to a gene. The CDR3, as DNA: TGTGCCAGCAGACCTCTAGCGGGGGGGACCGGGGAGCTGTTTTTT. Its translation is CASRPLAGGTGELFF.

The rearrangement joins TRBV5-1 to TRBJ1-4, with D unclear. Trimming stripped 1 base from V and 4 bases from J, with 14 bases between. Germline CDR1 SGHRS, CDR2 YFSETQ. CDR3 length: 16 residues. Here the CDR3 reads CASSLLGRTNNEKLFF. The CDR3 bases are TGCGCCAGCAGCTTGTTGGGTAGAACAAATAATGAAAAACTGTTTTTT.

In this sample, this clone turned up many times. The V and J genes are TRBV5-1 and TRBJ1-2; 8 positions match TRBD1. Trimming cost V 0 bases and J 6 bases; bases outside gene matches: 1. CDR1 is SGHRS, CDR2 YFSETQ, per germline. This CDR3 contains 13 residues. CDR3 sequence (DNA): TGCGCCAGCAGCTTGGTGACAGGGGATGGCTACACCTTC. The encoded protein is CASSLVTGDGYTF.

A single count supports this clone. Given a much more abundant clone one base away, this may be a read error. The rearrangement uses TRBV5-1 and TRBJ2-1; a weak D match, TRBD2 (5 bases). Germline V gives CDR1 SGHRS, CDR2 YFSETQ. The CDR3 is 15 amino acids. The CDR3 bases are TGTGCCAGCAGAAAACTAGACGACACCCACGTCGAGCAGTTCTTC. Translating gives CASRKLDDTHVEQFF. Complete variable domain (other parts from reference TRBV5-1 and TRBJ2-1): KAGVTQTPRYLIKTRGQQVTLSCSPISGHRSVSWYQQTPGQGLQFLFEYFSETQRNKGNFPGRFSGRQFSNSRSEMNVSTLELGDSALYLCASRKLDDTHVEQFFGPGTRLTVL.

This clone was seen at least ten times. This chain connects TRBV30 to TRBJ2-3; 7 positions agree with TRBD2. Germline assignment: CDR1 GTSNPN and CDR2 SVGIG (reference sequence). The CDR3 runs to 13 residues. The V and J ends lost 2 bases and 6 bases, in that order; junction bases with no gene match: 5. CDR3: CAWSRGGSDTQYF. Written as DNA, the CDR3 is TGTGCCTGGAGTCGGGGCGGGAGTGATACGCAGTATTTT.